Here is one T cell receptor beta chain with its context. The sample is drawn from a study of T cells in localized non-small cell lung cancer. Clones were read by immunoSEQ multiplex PCR, and TCRdb kept only the in-frame ones, dropping some. The table shows roughly 38,000 clones, with over 70% occurring only once. Germline V gene data show CDR1 as KGHSY and CDR2 as FQNENV. V dropped 7 bases and J dropped 7; count of bases not matched to a gene: 8. The CDR3 sequence is 13 residues long. The V call is TRBV16, the J call TRBJ2-7; 9 positions match TRBD1. The input for sequencing was peripheral blood, taken before any cancer treatment. This receptor was obtained from a woman between 40 and 69 years old with stage I lung adenocarcinoma. For the CDR3, the DNA is TGTGCCAGCACCGGGACAGGGACAGGAGAGCAGTACTTC. Its translation: CASTGTGTGEQYF.